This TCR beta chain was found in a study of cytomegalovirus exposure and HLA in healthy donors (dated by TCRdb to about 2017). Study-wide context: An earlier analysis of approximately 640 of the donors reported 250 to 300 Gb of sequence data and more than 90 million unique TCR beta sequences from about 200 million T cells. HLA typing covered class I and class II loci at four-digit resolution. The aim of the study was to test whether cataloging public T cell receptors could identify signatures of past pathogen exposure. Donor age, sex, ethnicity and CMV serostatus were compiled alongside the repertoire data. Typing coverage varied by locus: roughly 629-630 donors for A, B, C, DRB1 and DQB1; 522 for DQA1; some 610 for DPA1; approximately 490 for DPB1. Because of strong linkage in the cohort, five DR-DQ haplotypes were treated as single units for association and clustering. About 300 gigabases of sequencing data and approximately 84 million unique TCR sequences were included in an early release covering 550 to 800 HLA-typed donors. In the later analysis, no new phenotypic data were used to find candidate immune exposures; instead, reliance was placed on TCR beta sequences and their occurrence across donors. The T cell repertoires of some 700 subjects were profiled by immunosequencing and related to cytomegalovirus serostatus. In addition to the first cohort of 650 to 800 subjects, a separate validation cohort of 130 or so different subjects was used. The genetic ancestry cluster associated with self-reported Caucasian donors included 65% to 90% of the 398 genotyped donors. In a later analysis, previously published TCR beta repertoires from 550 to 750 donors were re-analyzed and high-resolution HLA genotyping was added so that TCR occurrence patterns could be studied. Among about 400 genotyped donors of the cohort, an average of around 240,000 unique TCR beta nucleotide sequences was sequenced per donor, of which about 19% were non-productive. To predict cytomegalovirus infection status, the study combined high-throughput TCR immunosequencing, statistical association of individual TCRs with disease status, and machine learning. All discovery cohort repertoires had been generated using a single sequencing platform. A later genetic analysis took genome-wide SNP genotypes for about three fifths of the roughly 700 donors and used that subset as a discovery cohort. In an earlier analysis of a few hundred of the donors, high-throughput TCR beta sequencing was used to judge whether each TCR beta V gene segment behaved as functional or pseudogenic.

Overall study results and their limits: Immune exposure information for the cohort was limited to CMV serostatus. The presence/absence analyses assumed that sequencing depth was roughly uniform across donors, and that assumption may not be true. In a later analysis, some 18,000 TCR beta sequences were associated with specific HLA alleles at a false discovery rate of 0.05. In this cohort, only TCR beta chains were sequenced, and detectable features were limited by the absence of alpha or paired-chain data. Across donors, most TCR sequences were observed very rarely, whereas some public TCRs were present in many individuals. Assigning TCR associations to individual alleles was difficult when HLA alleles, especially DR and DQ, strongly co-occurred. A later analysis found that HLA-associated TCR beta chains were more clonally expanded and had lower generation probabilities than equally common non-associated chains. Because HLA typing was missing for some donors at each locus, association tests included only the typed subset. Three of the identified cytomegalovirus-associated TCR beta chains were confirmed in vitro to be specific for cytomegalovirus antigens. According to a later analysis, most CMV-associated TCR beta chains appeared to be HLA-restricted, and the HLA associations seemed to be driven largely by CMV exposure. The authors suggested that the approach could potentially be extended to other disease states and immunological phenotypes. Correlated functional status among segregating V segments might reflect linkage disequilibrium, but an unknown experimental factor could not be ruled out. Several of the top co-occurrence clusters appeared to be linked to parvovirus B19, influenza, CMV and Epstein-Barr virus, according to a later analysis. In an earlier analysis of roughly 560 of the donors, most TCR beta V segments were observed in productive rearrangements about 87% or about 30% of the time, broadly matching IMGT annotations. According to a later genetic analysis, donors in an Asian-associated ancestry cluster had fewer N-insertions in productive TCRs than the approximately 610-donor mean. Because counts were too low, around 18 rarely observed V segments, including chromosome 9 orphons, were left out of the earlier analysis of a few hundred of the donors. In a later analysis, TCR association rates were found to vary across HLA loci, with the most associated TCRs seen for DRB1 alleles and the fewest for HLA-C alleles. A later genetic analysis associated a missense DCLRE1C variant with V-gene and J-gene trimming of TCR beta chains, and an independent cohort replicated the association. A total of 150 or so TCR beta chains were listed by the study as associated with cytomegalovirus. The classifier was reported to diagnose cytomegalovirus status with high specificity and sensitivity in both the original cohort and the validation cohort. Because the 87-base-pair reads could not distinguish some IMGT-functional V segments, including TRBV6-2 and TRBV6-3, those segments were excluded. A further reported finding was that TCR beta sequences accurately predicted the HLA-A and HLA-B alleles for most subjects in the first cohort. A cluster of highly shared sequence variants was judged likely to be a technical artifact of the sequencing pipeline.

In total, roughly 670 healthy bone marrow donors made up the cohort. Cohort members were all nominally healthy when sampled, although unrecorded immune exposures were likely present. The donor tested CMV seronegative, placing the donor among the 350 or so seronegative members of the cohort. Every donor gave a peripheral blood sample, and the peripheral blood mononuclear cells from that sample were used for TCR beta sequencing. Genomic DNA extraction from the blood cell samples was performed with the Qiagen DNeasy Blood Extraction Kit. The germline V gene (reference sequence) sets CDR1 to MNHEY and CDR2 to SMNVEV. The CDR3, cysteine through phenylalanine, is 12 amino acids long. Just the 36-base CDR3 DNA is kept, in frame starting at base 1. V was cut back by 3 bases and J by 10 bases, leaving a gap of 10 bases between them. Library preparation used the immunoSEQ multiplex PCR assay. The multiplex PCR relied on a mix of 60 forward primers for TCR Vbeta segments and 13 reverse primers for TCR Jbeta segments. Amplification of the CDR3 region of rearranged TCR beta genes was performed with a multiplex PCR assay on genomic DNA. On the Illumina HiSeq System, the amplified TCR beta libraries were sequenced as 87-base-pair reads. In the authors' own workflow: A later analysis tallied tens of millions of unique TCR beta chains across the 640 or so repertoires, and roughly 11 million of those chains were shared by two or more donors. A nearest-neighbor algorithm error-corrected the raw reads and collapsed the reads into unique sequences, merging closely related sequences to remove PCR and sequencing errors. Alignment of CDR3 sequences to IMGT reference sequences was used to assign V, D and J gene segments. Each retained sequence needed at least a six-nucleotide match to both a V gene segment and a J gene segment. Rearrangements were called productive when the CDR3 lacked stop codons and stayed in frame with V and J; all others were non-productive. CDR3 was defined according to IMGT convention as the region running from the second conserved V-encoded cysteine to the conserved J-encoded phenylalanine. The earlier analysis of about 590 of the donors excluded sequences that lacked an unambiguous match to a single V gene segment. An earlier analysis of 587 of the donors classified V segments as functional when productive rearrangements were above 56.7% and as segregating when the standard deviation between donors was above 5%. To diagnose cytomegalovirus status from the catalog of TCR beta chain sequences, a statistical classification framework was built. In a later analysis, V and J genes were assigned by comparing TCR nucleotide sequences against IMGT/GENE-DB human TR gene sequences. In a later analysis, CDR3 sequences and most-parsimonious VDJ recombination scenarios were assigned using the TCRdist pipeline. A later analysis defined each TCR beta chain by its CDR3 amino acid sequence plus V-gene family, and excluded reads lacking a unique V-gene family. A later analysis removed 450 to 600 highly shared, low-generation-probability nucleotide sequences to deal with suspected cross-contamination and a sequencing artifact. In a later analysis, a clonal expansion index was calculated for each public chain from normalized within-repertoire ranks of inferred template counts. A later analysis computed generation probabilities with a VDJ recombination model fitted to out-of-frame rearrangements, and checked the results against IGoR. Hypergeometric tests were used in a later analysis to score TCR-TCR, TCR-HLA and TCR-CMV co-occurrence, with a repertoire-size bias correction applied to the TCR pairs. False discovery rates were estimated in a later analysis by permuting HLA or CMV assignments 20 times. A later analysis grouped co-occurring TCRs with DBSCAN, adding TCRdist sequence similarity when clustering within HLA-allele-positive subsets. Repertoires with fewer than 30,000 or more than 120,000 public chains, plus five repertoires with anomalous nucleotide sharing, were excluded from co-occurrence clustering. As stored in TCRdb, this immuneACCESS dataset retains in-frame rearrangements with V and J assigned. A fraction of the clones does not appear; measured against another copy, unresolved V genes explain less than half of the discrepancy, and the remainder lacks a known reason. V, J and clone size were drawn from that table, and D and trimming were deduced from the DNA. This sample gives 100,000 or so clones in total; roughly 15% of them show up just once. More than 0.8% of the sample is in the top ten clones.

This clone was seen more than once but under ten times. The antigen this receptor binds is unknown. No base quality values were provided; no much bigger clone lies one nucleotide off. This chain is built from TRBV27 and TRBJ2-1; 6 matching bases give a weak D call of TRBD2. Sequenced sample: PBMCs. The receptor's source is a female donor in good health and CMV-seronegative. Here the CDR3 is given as CASSFPGGEQFF. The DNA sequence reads TGTGCCAGCAGTTTCCCCGGAGGGGAGCAGTTCTTC.